The 16 T cell receptor beta chains below come from one sample, sequenced in a study of T cells in localized non-small cell lung cancer (dated by TCRdb to between 2020 and 2021). Libraries were prepared through the immunoSEQ multiplex PCR assay. This is the immuneACCESS table as TCRdb keeps it, with only in-frame sequences that have V and J called. A part of the clones is gone; compared with another copy, unresolved V genes explain less than half, and the rest is unexplained. For this sample the table gives some 2,400 clones, of which 24% were detected only once. The top ten constitute around 7.9% of the sample. Sequenced here: lung tumor tissue, sampled before any cancer treatment. The receptors stem from a woman between 35 and 75 years old with stage I lung adenocarcinoma.

This clone has a handful of counts. The chain combines TRBV18 with TRBJ1-2; the D is unclear. This CDR3 has 14 amino acids. V lost 2 bases, J lost 0 bases, and 7 bases lay in between. Germline CDR1 is KGHSH and CDR2 is LQKENI. CDR3: CASSPVRTNYGYTF. The DNA for the CDR3 is TGTGCCAGCTCACCAGTCAGGACTAACTATGGCTACACCTTC.

This clone is medium-sized by share. The rearrangement uses TRBV5-1 and TRBJ2-7; D may match TRBD1 or TRBD2 (5 bases each). This CDR3 is 15 amino acids long. Trimming took off 4 bases at V and 6 bases at J, with 20 bases between the two ends. The germline CDR1 and CDR2 sequences are SGHRS and YFSETQ. The CDR3 DNA is TGCGCCAGCAGCCAGGCCCGGGACCCCACCGGCGAGCAGTACTTC. This translates into CASSQARDPTGEQYF.

DNA of the CDR3: TGCGCCAGCAGCCTGAACAGGCCCGGGGACAGGGCTTTCTTT. Residues: CASSLNRPGDRAFF. The chain links TRBV4-1 to TRBJ1-1; 8 nucleotides line up with TRBD1. The CDR3 is 14 residues long. CDR1 is MGHRA and CDR2 is YSYEKL in the germline V gene. The trim removed 4 bases at V and 11 bases at J, leaving 12 bases unmatched.

A few counts support this clone. The chain is built from TRBV28 and TRBJ2-7; possible D gene TRBD2, 6 bases. Per germline, CDR1 MDHEN and CDR2 SYDVKM. This CDR3 comprises 13 residues. Trimming shortened V by 7 bases and J by 9 bases, and 19 bases separated the two germline ends. DNA of the CDR3: TGTGCCAGCACGTTGGAGGGCCATATCGGGCAGTACTTC. Translation: CASTLEGHIGQYF.

This clone has more than one count but fewer than ten. This sequence joins TRBV11-3 and TRBJ1-1; D possibly corresponds to TRBD1 (6 bases). Looked up from germline, CDR1 is SGHNT and CDR2 is YENEEA. The CDR3 runs to 15 residues. V gave up 6 bases and J gave up 3 bases, with 17 bases separating them. The CDR3 reads CASRPNHRVDTEAFF. Here the CDR3 DNA reads TGTGCCAGCAGGCCAAACCACAGGGTGGACACTGAAGCTTTCTTT.

The V gene is TRBV19, the J gene TRBJ1-6, with 7 bases identical to TRBD1. CDR1 and CDR2 (germline): LNHDA, SQIVND (reference sequence). CDR3 size: 13 residues. The junction had 5 bases not matched to a gene; V was cut back by 6 bases and J by 9 bases. The CDR3 coding sequence is TGTGCCAGTAGCGCGGACAGGTTTTCACCCCTCCACTTT. Its translation: CASSADRFSPLHF.

This clone is classed as medium-sized (0.01 to 0.1%). The V call is TRBV9, the J call TRBJ1-6; no firm D call. V dropped 0 bases and J dropped 2 bases, with 9 bases sitting between them. Germline assignment: CDR1 SGDLS and CDR2 YYNGEE. This CDR3 has 16 residues. CDR3 nucleotides: TGTGCCAGCAGCGTAGGGGGTGGGGCCTATAATTCACCCCTCCACTTT. Its protein product is CASSVGGGAYNSPLHF. Complete variable domain (other parts from reference TRBV9 and TRBJ1-6): DSGVTQTPKHLITATGQRVTLRCSPRSGDLSVYWYQQSLDQGLQFLIQYYNGEERAKGNILERFSAQQFPDLHSELNLSSLELGDSALYFCASSVGGGAYNSPLHFGNGTRLTVT.

This clone was observed a handful of times. V and J are TRBV13 and TRBJ2-3, with 7 positions matching TRBD1. The ends lost 1 base at V and 1 base at J; junction bases unmatched: 2. The CDR3 totals 15 residues. Germline CDR1 is PRHDT and CDR2 is FYEKMQ (reference sequence). The CDR3 loop is CASSLDQGGTDTQYF. Here the CDR3 DNA reads TGTGCCAGCAGCTTAGACCAGGGGGGCACAGATACGCAGTATTTT.

The chain employs TRBV29-1 and TRBJ2-7; D not certain. Germline V gene lookup returns CDR1 SQVTM and CDR2 ANQGSEA. V was trimmed by 2 bases and J by 3 bases, leaving 11 bases between them. The CDR3 has 13 amino acids. The CDR3 nucleotides are TGCAGCGTTGAATGGGGTGCCGGCTACGAGCAGTACTTC. It encodes CSVEWGAGYEQYF.

This clone is judged medium-sized. The chain uses TRBV6-8 and TRBJ1-1, with D possibly matching TRBD1 (6 bases). This CDR3 is 15 amino acids long. The ends were cut back, 10 bases at V and 1 base at J, with 19 bases in the middle. CDR1 and CDR2 from the germline V gene are MNHGY and SAAAGT. CDR3 region: CATFGRGAGNTEAFF. In nucleotides, the CDR3 is TGTGCCACCTTCGGTCGGGGGGCCGGGAACACTGAAGCTTTCTTT.

In this sample, this clone is large. The chain combines TRBV11-3 with TRBJ2-3, with 7 positions matching TRBD2. The CDR3 spans 16 residues. CDR1 and CDR2 (germline): SGHNT, YENEEA. Trimming cost V 7 bases and J 6 bases; bases outside gene matches: 16. In DNA, the CDR3 is TGTGCCAGCACCGTAATCGGGGGGAAAAGCGGGGATACGCAGTATTTT. Translating it yields CASTVIGGKSGDTQYF.

V and J are TRBV14 and TRBJ2-7, with 7 bases lining up with TRBD1. Germline V CDR1 and CDR2: SGHDN, FVKESK. The CDR3 is 15 residues long. The V and J ends lost 1 base and 0 bases, in that order; junction bases with no gene match: 3. CDR3 protein: CASSQVEGASYEQYF. CDR3 bases: TGTGCCAGCAGCCAAGTTGAGGGGGCCTCCTACGAGCAGTACTTC. The whole variable domain, remainder taken from reference TRBV14 and TRBJ2-7, is EAGVTQFPSHSVIEKGQTVTLRCDPISGHDNLYWYRRVMGKEIKFLLHFVKESKQDESGMPNNRFLAERTGGTYSTLKVQPAELEDSGVYFCASSQVEGASYEQYFGPGTRLTVT.

This chain links TRBV30 with TRBJ1-2, with 7 bases identical to TRBD1. Trimming cost V 3 bases and J 6 bases; bases outside gene matches: 7. Per germline, CDR1 GTSNPN and CDR2 SVGIG (reference sequence). The length of the CDR3 is 13 residues. CDR3 residues: CAWSVNRGDGYTF. In nucleotides, the CDR3 is TGTGCCTGGAGCGTGAACAGGGGCGATGGCTACACCTTC.

V gene TRBV29-1 combines with J gene TRBJ2-3, with D possibly being TRBD1 (6 bases). The germline V gene has CDR1 SQVTM and CDR2 ANQGSEA. The CDR3 spans 12 residues. V was trimmed by 4 bases and J by 2 bases, leaving 7 bases between them. The CDR3 here is CSVGTATDTQYF. The CDR3 DNA sequence: TGCAGCGTTGGGACAGCCACAGATACGCAGTATTTT.

This chain links TRBV29-1 with TRBJ1-1; 10 nucleotides agree with TRBD1. The CDR3 extends over 13 amino acids. Germline V gene sequence: CDR1 SQVTM, CDR2 ANQGSEA. The V segment lost 4 bases and the J segment 3 bases; nucleotides outside the gene matches: 2. CDR3 sequence reads: CSVVGTGDTEAFF. CDR3 sequence (DNA): TGCAGCGTTGTCGGGACAGGGGACACTGAAGCTTTCTTT. Complete variable domain (other parts from reference TRBV29-1 and TRBJ1-1): SAVISQKPSRDICQRGTSLTIQCQVDSQVTMMFWYRQQPGQSLTLIATANQGSEATYESGFVIDKFPISRPNLTFSTLTVSNMSPEDSSIYLCSVVGTGDTEAFFGQGTRLTVV.

This rearrangement joins TRBV19 to TRBJ1-6; D not certain. CDR3 size: 12 residues. Germline assignment: CDR1 LNHDA and CDR2 SQIVND (reference sequence). V lost 3 bases, J lost 6 bases, and 3 bases lay in between. The CDR3 sequence: CASSIVNSPLHF. The CDR3 region has the DNA TGTGCCAGTAGTATCGTTAATTCACCCCTCCACTTT.